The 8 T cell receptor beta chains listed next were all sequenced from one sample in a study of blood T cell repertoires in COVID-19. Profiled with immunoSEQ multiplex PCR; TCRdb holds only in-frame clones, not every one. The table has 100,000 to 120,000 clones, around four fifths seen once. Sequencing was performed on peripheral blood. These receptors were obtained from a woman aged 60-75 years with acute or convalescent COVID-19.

CDR3 residues: CASSYLSSGSYGYTF. CDR3 nucleotides: TGTGCCAGCAGTTACCTATCGTCAGGATCGTATGGCTACACCTTC. The chain has TRBV6-5 and TRBJ1-2; D is unclear. Trimming removed 2 bases at V and 5 bases at J, with 15 bases between. Germline-derived CDR1 and CDR2 are MNHEY and SVGAGI. The CDR3 has 15 amino acids.

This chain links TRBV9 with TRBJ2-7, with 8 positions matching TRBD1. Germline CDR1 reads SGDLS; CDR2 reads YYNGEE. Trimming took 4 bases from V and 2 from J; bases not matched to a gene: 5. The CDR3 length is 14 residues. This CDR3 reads CASSSGTGAYEQYF. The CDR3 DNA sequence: TGTGCCAGCAGCTCCGGGACAGGAGCCTACGAGCAGTACTTC.

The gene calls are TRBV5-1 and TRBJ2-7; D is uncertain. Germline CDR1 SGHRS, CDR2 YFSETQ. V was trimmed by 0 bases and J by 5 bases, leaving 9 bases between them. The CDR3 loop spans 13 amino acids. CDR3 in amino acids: CASSLAVNHEQYF. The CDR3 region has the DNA TGCGCCAGCAGCTTGGCGGTTAACCACGAGCAGTACTTC. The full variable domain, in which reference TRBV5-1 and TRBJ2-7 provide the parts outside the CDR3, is KAGVTQTPRYLIKTRGQQVTLSCSPISGHRSVSWYQQTPGQGLQFLFEYFSETQRNKGNFPGRFSGRQFSNSRSEMNVSTLELGDSALYLCASSLAVNHEQYFGPGTRLTVT.

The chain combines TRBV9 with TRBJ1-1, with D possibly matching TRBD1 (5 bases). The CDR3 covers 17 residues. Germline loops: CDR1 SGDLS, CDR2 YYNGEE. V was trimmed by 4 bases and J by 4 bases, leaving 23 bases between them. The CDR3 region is CASSPYAGGLVATEAFF. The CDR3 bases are TGTGCCAGCAGCCCTTACGCCGGGGGACTAGTTGCCACTGAAGCTTTCTTT.

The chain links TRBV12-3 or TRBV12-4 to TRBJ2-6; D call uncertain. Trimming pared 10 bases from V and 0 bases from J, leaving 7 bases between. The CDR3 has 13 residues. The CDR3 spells CATLSSGANVLTF. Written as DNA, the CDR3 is TGTGCCACCCTATCCTCTGGGGCCAACGTCCTGACTTTC.

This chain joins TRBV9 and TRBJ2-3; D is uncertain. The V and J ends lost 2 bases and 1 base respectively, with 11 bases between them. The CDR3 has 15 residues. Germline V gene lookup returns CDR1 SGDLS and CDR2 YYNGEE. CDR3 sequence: CASSVLSTRTDTQYF. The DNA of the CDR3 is TGTGCCAGCAGCGTCCTGTCGACTCGCACAGATACGCAGTATTTT.

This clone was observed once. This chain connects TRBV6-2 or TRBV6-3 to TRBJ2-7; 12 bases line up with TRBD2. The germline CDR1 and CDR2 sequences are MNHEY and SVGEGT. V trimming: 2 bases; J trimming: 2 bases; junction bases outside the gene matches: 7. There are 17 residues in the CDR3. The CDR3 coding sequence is TGTGCCAGCAGTTACGCGCTAGCGGGGGGGCCCACCTACGAGCAGTACTTC. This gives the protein CASSYALAGGPTYEQYF.

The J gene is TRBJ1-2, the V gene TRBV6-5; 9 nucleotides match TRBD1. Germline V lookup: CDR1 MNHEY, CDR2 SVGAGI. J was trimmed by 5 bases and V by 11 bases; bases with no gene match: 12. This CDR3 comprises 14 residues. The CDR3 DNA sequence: TGTGCCGGGTATAAACAGGGGGCTGGGTATGGCTACACCTTC. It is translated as CAGYKQGAGYGYTF.